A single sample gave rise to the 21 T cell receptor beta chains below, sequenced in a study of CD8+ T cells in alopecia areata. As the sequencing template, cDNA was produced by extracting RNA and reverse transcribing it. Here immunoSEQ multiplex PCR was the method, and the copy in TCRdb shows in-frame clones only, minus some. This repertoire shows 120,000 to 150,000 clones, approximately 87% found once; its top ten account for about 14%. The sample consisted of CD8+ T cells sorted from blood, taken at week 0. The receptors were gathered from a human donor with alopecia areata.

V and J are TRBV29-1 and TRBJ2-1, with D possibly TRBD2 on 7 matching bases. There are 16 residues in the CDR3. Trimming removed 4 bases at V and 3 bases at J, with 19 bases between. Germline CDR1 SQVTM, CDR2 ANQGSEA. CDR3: CSVAARGRGLYNEQFF. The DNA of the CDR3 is TGCAGCGTTGCCGCTAGGGGGAGGGGACTCTACAATGAGCAGTTCTTC.

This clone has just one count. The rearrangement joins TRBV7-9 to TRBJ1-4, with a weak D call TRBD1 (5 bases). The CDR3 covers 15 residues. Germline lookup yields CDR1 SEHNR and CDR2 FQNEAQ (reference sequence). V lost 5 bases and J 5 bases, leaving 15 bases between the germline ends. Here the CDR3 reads CASSPAGRTNEKLFF. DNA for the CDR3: TGTGCCAGCAGCCCCGCCGGACGGACAAATGAAAAACTGTTTTTT. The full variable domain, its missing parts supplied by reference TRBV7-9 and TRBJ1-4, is DTGVSQNPRHKITKRGQNVTFRCDPISEHNRLYWYRQTLGQGPEFLTYFQNEAQLEKSRLLSDRFSAERPKGSFSTLEIQRTEQGDSAMYLCASSPAGRTNEKLFFGSGTQLSVL.

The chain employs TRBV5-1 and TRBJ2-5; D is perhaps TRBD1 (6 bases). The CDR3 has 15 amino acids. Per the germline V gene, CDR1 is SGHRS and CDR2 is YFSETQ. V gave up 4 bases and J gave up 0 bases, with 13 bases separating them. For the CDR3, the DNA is TGCGCCAGCAGCCCAGGGGACAAAAACCAAGAGACCCAGTACTTC. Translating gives CASSPGDKNQETQYF.

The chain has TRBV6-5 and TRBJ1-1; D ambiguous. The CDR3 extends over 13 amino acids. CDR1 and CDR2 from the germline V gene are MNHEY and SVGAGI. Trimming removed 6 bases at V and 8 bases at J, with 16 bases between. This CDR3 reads CASSLDPTIEAFF. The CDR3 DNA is TGTGCCAGCAGCCTGGACCCAACCATCGAAGCTTTCTTT.

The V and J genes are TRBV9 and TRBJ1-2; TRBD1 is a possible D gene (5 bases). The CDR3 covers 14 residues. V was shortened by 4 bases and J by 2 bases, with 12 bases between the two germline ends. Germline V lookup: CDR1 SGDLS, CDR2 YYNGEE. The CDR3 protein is CASSPGGANYGYTF. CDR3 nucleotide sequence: TGTGCCAGCAGCCCGGGTGGGGCGAACTATGGCTACACCTTC.

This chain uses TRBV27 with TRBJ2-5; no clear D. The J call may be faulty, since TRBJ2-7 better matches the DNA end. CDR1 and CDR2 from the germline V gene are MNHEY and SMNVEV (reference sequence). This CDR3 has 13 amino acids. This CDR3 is CASSSRSTYEQYF. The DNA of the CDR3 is TGTGCCAGCAGTTCCCGCAGCACCTACGAGCAGTACTTC.

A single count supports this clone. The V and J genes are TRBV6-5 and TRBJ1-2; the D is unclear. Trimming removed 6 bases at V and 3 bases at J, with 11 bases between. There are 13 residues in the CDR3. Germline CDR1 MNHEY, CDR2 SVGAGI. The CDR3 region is CASSEGVYYGYTF. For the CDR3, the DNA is TGTGCCAGCAGCGAGGGAGTGTACTATGGCTACACCTTC.

The CDR3: CASSQVGGETQYF. The DNA of the CDR3 is TGCGCCAGCAGCCAAGTAGGCGGAGAGACCCAGTACTTC. The rearrangement uses TRBV4-1 and TRBJ2-5; no firm D call. Trimming pared 1 base from V and 4 bases from J, leaving 7 bases between. Germline CDR1 and CDR2: MGHRA and YSYEKL. The CDR3 length is 13 residues.

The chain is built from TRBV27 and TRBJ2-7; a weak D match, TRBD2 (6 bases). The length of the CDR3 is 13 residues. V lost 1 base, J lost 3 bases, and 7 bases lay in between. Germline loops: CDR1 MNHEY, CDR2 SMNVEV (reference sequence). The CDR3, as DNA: TGTGCCAGCAGTTTATACGGGGGCTACGAGCAGTACTTC. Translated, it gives CASSLYGGYEQYF.

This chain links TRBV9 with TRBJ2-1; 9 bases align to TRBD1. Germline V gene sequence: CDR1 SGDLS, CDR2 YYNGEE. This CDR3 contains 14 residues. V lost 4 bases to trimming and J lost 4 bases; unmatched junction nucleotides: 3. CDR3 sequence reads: CASSTGQGYNEQFF. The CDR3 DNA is TGTGCCAGCAGCACGGGACAGGGATACAATGAGCAGTTCTTC.

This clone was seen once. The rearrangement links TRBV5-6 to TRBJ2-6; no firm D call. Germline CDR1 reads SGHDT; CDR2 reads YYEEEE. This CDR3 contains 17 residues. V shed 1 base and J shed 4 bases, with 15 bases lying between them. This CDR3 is CASSLTGGLGGANVLTF. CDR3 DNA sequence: TGTGCCAGCAGCTTGACGGGCGGTCTTGGCGGGGCCAACGTCCTGACTTTC. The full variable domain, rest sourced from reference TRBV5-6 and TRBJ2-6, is DAGVTQSPTHLIKTRGQQVTLRCSPKSGHDTVSWYQQALGQGPQFIFQYYEEEERQRGNFPDRFSGHQFPNYSSELNVNALLLGDSALYLCASSLTGGLGGANVLTFGAGSRLTVL.

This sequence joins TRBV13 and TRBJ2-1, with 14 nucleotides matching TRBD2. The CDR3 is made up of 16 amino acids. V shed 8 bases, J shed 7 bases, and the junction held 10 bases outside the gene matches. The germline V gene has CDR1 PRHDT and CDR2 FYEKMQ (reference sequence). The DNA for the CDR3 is TGTGCCAGCTTTGGCCGGACTAGCGGGAGGTCGAATGAGCAGTTCTTC. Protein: CASFGRTSGRSNEQFF.

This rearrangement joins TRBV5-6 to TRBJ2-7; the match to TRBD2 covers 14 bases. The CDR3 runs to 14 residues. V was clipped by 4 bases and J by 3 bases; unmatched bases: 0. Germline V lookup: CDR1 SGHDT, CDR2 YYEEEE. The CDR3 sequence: CASSGTSGSYEQYF. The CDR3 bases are TGTGCCAGCAGCGGGACTAGCGGGAGCTACGAGCAGTACTTC. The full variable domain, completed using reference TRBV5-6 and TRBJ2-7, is DAGVTQSPTHLIKTRGQQVTLRCSPKSGHDTVSWYQQALGQGPQFIFQYYEEEERQRGNFPDRFSGHQFPNYSSELNVNALLLGDSALYLCASSGTSGSYEQYFGPGTRLTVT.

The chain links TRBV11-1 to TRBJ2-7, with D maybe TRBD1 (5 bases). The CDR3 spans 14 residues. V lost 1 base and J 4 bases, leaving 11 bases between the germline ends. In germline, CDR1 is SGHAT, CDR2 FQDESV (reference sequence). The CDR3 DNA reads TGTGCCAGCAGCTTAGTAACAGGCGGATACGAGCAGTACTTC. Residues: CASSLVTGGYEQYF.

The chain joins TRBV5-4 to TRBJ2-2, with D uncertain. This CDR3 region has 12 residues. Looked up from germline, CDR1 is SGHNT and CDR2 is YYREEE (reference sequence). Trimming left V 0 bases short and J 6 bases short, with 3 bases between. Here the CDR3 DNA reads TGTGCCAGCAGCTTGGTATCCGGGGAGCTGTTTTTT. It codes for CASSLVSGELFF.

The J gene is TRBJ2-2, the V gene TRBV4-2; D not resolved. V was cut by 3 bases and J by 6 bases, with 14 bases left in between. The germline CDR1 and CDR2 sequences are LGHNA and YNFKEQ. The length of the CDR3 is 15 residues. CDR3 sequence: CASSQERDVSGELFF. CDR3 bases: TGTGCCAGCAGCCAGGAGAGAGACGTGTCCGGGGAGCTGTTTTTT.

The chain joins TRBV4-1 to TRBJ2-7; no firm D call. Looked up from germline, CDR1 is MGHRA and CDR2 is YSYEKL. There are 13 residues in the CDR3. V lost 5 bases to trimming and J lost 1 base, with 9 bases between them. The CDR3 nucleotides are TGCGCCAGCAGCGCCGTAGGTTCCTACGAGCAGTACTTC. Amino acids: CASSAVGSYEQYF.

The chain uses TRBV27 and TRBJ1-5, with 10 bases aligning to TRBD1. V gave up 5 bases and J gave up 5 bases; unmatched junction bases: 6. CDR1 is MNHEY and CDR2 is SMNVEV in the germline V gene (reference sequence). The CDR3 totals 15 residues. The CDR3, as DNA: TGTGCCAGCAGTCCGTGGACAGGGGGAGATCAGCCCCAGCATTTT. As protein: CASSPWTGGDQPQHF.

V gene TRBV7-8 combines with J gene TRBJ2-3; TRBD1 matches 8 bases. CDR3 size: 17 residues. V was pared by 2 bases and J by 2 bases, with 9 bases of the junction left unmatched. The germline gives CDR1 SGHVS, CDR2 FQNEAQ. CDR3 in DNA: TGTGCCAGCAGCTTACCCAGGGGGCTAGCGCTCACAGATACGCAGTATTTT. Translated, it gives CASSLPRGLALTDTQYF.

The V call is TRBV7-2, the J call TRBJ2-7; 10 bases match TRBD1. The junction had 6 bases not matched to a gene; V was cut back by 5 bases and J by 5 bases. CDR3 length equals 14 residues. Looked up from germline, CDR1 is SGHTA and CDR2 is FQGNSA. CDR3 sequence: CASSQRDRGHEQYF. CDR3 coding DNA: TGTGCCAGCAGCCAGAGGGACAGGGGCCACGAGCAGTACTTC. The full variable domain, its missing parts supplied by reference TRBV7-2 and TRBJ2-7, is GAGVSQSPSNKVTEKGKDVELRCDPISGHTALYWYRQSLGQGLEFLIYFQGNSAPDKSGLPSDRFSAERTGGSVSTLTIQRTQQEDSAVYLCASSQRDRGHEQYFGPGTRLTVT.

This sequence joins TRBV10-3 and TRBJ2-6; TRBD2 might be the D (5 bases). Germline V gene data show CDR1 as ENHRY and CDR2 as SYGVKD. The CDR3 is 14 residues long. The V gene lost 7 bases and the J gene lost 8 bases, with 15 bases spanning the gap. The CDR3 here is CAITQDGLTNVLTF. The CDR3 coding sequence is TGTGCCATCACCCAAGACGGACTCACCAACGTCCTGACTTTC.